This TCR beta chain was recovered during a study of cytomegalovirus exposure and HLA in healthy donors. Study-level background: A preliminary data release comprised roughly 80 million unique TCRs obtained from HLA-typed donors. Points from the study as a whole: Researchers counted approximately 160 TCR beta chains as cytomegalovirus-associated.

The germline V gene encodes CDR1 SGHTA and CDR2 FQGTGA. This CDR3 is 15 amino acids long. Trimming cost V 2 bases and J 7 bases, with 17 bases left between them. As to this clone: What it binds is unknown.

PCR was performed using 60 Vbeta and 13 Jbeta primers. Sequencing was performed with immunoSEQ multiplex PCR; in TCRdb, only in-frame clones are kept and a portion is missing. The sample consists of about 140,000 clones, about 75% of them appearing once. The sequence derives from a man aged 40-49 years in good health and CMV-seronegative. The chain uses TRBV7-3 and TRBJ2-5, with D hard to call. The material sequenced was PBMCs. As DNA, the CDR3 is TGTGCCAGCAGCTTAGGCCGGAGCCAGTACGGGACCCAGTACTTC. Residues: CASSLGRSQYGTQYF. The full variable domain, in which reference TRBV7-3 and TRBJ2-5 provide the parts outside the CDR3, is GAGVSQTPSNKVTEKGKYVELRCDPISGHTALYWYRQSLGQGPEFLIYFQGTGAADDSGLPNDRFFAVRPEGSVSTLKIQRTERGDSAVYLCASSLGRSQYGTQYFGPGTRLLVL.